A selection of T cell receptor beta chains follows, all from one sample in a study of blood T cell repertoires in COVID-19. Using immunoSEQ multiplex PCR, the repertoire was profiled, and TCRdb retains in-frame clones only, with some absent. The repertoire has approximately 150,000 clones, roughly 89% of them found once; the top ten carry just under 0.95%. The sequenced sample consisted of peripheral blood. Receptors originate from a woman in her 50s with acute or convalescent COVID-19. The CDR3 runs from the conserved cysteine through the conserved F or W. A D gene is named only where the DNA matches it firmly. Rows give clone size only sometimes, using once, few, many, or a class for an expanded clone.

abundance: few
j_gene: TRBJ1-2
v_gene: TRBV6-5
d_gene: TRBD1
CDR3nt: TGTGCCAGCAGTACCCCGGGGACAGGGGAGAATGGCTACACCTTC
CDR3aa: CASSTPGTGENGYTF

abundance: NA
j_gene: TRBJ2-7
v_gene: TRBV11-2
d_gene: NA
CDR3nt: TGTGCCAGCAGCTACCTGACCAGGGAAAGGGGCTACGAGCAGTACTTC
CDR3aa: CASSYLTRERGYEQYF

abundance: NA
j_gene: TRBJ1-2
v_gene: TRBV27
d_gene: TRBD1
CDR3nt: TGTGCCAGCACCCCGGCGGGGACAGGGGGCAAGGGCTACACCTTC
CDR3aa: CASTPAGTGGKGYTF

abundance: once
j_gene: TRBJ2-7
v_gene: TRBV7-9
d_gene: NA
CDR3nt: TGTGCCAGCAGCCCCAGGGGCCCCTACGAGCAGTACTTC
CDR3aa: CASSPRGPYEQYF

abundance: NA
j_gene: TRBJ2-3
v_gene: TRBV12-5
d_gene: TRBD2
CDR3nt: TGTGCTAGTGGTTTGGGGACTAGCCCCAATACGCAGTATTTT
CDR3aa: CASGLGTSPNTQYF

abundance: NA
j_gene: TRBJ2-7
v_gene: TRBV27
d_gene: NA
CDR3nt: TGTGCCAGCAGTCCGCAACCCTCGAGGGGGAGCTACGAGCAGTACTTC
CDR3aa: CASSPQPSRGSYEQYF

abundance: NA
j_gene: TRBJ2-1
v_gene: TRBV9
d_gene: NA
CDR3nt: TGTGCCAGCAGCCCTCAGGGGCACCTCTCCTACAATGAGCAGTTCTTC
CDR3aa: CASSPQGHLSYNEQFF

abundance: few
j_gene: TRBJ1-1
v_gene: TRBV28
d_gene: NA
CDR3nt: TGTGCCAGCAGTGTAAACACTGAAGCTTTCTTT
CDR3aa: CASSVNTEAFF

abundance: NA
j_gene: TRBJ2-7
v_gene: TRBV18
d_gene: TRBD2
CDR3nt: TGTGCCAGCTCCCGGGACTATCCTCCCTACGAGCAGTACTTC
CDR3aa: CASSRDYPPYEQYF

abundance: NA
j_gene: TRBJ2-5
v_gene: TRBV19
d_gene: TRBD2
CDR3nt: TGTGCCAGTAGTATATCCGGGACTAGCGGGAGGGTGAGAGAGACCCAGTACTTC
CDR3aa: CASSISGTSGRVRETQYF

abundance: NA
j_gene: TRBJ2-2
v_gene: TRBV18
d_gene: NA
CDR3nt: TGTGCCAGCTCACCACAAACTAGCAGGAGGGCCTTCGCCGGGGAGCTGTTTTTT
CDR3aa: CASSPQTSRRAFAGELFF

abundance: NA
j_gene: TRBJ2-1
v_gene: TRBV7-9
d_gene: NA
CDR3nt: TGTGCCAGCAGCATATCACGACAGGTACCCTACAATGAGCAGTTCTTC
CDR3aa: CASSISRQVPYNEQFF

abundance: few
j_gene: TRBJ2-7
v_gene: TRBV7-9
d_gene: TRBD2
CDR3nt: TGTGCCAGCAGCCTACAGGCGGGGGTATCCTACGAGCAGTACTTC
CDR3aa: CASSLQAGVSYEQYF

abundance: NA
j_gene: TRBJ2-7
v_gene: TRBV7-8
d_gene: NA
CDR3nt: TGTGCCAGCAGCCCTAGAACGGCCGAGCAGTACTTC
CDR3aa: CASSPRTAEQYF

abundance: NA
j_gene: TRBJ1-5
v_gene: TRBV27
d_gene: NA
CDR3nt: TGTGCCAGCAGTCTACAGGGTCTTAGCAATCAGCCCCAGCATTTT
CDR3aa: CASSLQGLSNQPQHF

abundance: NA
j_gene: TRBJ1-1
v_gene: TRBV6-5
d_gene: TRBD1
CDR3nt: TGTGCCAGCAGTTACGACAGGGAAATCACTGAAGCTTTCTTT
CDR3aa: CASSYDREITEAFF

abundance: NA
j_gene: TRBJ2-5
v_gene: TRBV5-1
d_gene: NA
CDR3nt: TGCGCCAGCAGCTTGGTCGCAGGGGATGCGGAGACCCAGTACTTC
CDR3aa: CASSLVAGDAETQYF

abundance: once
j_gene: TRBJ2-2
v_gene: TRBV29-1
d_gene: TRBD1
CDR3nt: TGCAGCGTTGAAGGGACCGGGACAGGGGTTTCCGGGGAGCTGTTTTTT
CDR3aa: CSVEGTGTGVSGELFF

abundance: NA
j_gene: TRBJ1-2
v_gene: TRBV28
d_gene: NA
CDR3nt: TGTGCCAGCACCCTGGGGGGGCGCTATGGCTACACCTTC
CDR3aa: CASTLGGRYGYTF

abundance: NA
j_gene: TRBJ2-7
v_gene: TRBV19
d_gene: TRBD1
CDR3nt: TGTGCCAGTAGTATAACCCCGGGACAGGGGGCCTACGAGCAGTACTTC
CDR3aa: CASSITPGQGAYEQYF

abundance: NA
j_gene: TRBJ2-7
v_gene: TRBV6-5
d_gene: TRBD1
CDR3nt: TGTGCCGCAAGGGCAGGGGGTATCGACGAGCAGTACTTC
CDR3aa: CAARAGGIDEQYF

abundance: NA
j_gene: TRBJ1-2
v_gene: TRBV19
d_gene: NA
CDR3nt: TGTGCCAGTAGTCTACGACAGACTAACTATGGCTACACCTTC
CDR3aa: CASSLRQTNYGYTF

abundance: few
j_gene: TRBJ1-2
v_gene: TRBV14
d_gene: TRBD1
CDR3nt: TGTGCCAGCAGCGCAGGAGCGGGACAGGGATTGATTCGGTATGGCTACACCTTC
CDR3aa: CASSAGAGQGLIRYGYTF

abundance: NA
j_gene: TRBJ2-1
v_gene: TRBV15
d_gene: TRBD2
CDR3nt: TGTGCCACCAGCAGAGATAGGGCTAGCGGGAGGACTGAGCAGTTCTTC
CDR3aa: CATSRDRASGRTEQFF

abundance: NA
j_gene: TRBJ1-5
v_gene: TRBV5-4
d_gene: TRBD1
CDR3nt: TGTGCCAGCAGCTCAGGACAGGGTGGGAATCAGCCCCAGCATTTT
CDR3aa: CASSSGQGGNQPQHF

abundance: once
j_gene: TRBJ1-4
v_gene: TRBV1
d_gene: NA
CDR3nt: TGCACCAGCAGCCCCCCTCTGACAGGGAGGAATGAAAAACTGTTTTTT
CDR3aa: CTSSPPLTGRNEKLFF

abundance: NA
j_gene: TRBJ2-5
v_gene: TRBV25-1
d_gene: TRBD2
CDR3nt: TGTGCCAGCAGTGACCCTGGGACTAGCGGGCTCAGGGAGACCCAGTACTTC
CDR3aa: CASSDPGTSGLRETQYF

abundance: NA
j_gene: TRBJ1-2
v_gene: TRBV6-5
d_gene: NA
CDR3nt: TGTGCCAGCAGTTACTCGAGTAGAGAAAAAGGCTACACCTTC
CDR3aa: CASSYSSREKGYTF

abundance: NA
j_gene: TRBJ2-2
v_gene: TRBV11-3
d_gene: TRBD1
CDR3nt: TGTGCCAGCAGGACAGGGGGCGGAACCGGGGAGCTGTTTTTT
CDR3aa: CASRTGGGTGELFF

abundance: NA
j_gene: TRBJ2-7
v_gene: TRBV27
d_gene: NA
CDR3nt: TGTGCCAGCAGTCCGATTGGGGGGGCGCAGAGAGGCGAGCAGTACTTC
CDR3aa: CASSPIGGAQRGEQYF

abundance: NA
j_gene: TRBJ1-3
v_gene: TRBV6-5
d_gene: TRBD1
CDR3nt: TGTGCCAGCAGCCTGGAAGGGACAGGGGGAAACACCATATATTTT
CDR3aa: CASSLEGTGGNTIYF

abundance: NA
j_gene: TRBJ2-2
v_gene: TRBV19
d_gene: NA
CDR3nt: TGTGCCAGTAGTATAGATGGCAGGGAAGTAACCGGGGAGCTGTTTTTT
CDR3aa: CASSIDGREVTGELFF

abundance: NA
j_gene: TRBJ2-1
v_gene: TRBV19
d_gene: TRBD2
CDR3nt: TGTGCCAGTAGTATAGAGGAGGAGCGGGGGGGCGGCCTGCCTTACAATGAGCAGTTCTTC
CDR3aa: CASSIEEERGGGLPYNEQFF

abundance: NA
j_gene: TRBJ2-3
v_gene: TRBV5-1
d_gene: NA
CDR3nt: TGCGCCAGCAGCTTGGATGCGAGGACAGATACGCAGTATTTT
CDR3aa: CASSLDARTDTQYF

abundance: NA
j_gene: TRBJ2-3
v_gene: TRBV7-3
d_gene: TRBD2
CDR3nt: TGTGCCAGCGGTGCGGCGGGGGGGGCGGCCGATACGCAGTATTTT
CDR3aa: CASGAAGGAADTQYF

abundance: NA
j_gene: TRBJ1-2
v_gene: TRBV25-1
d_gene: NA
CDR3nt: TGTGCCAGCAGTGAATATAACAGCTATGGCTACACCTTC
CDR3aa: CASSEYNSYGYTF

abundance: NA
j_gene: TRBJ2-2
v_gene: TRBV9
d_gene: NA
CDR3nt: TGTGCCAGCAGCGTAGCTACTAGAGGGAAAGGCGGGGAGCTGTTTTTT
CDR3aa: CASSVATRGKGGELFF

abundance: NA
j_gene: TRBJ2-7
v_gene: TRBV5-4
d_gene: TRBD2
CDR3nt: TGTGCCAGCAGCTTGGGCGGGGGAGGGAACCACGAGCAGTACTTC
CDR3aa: CASSLGGGGNHEQYF

abundance: NA
j_gene: TRBJ2-1
v_gene: TRBV11-3
d_gene: NA
CDR3nt: TGTGCCAGCAGCTTAGGCCACAGGGACAATGAGCAGTTCTTC
CDR3aa: CASSLGHRDNEQFF

abundance: NA
j_gene: TRBJ2-1
v_gene: TRBV6-1
d_gene: NA
CDR3nt: TGTGCCAGCAGTGAACAGAACAATGAGCAGTTCTTC
CDR3aa: CASSEQNNEQFF